Below, 29 T cell receptor beta chains from the same sample are listed, as sequenced in a study of chronic HIV infection and antiretroviral therapy (dated by TCRdb to the mid-2010s). Library prep was done by 5' RACE. Sequencing relied on an Illumina MiSeq. TCRdb ran its own pipeline on the public reads, namely fastp trimming at Q25 and MiXCR clone calling, and kept in-frame beta chains. All rows with the same CDR3 protein become a single entry with the most common DNA and genes. For this sample there are fewer than 40,000 distinct CDR3 sequences; over 7% appear just once. Of the sample, less than 3% is held by the ten largest clones. The sequenced sample was peripheral blood. Every receptor here comes from an adult who had HIV and had not received antiretroviral therapy, or was an uninfected healthy control (not recorded which).

J is TRBJ1-6 and V is TRBV28, with 9 bases fitting TRBD1. CDR1 is MDHEN, CDR2 SYDVKM, per germline. V gave up 6 bases and J gave up 7 bases; unmatched junction bases: 10. This CDR3 region has 16 residues. DNA of the CDR3: TGTGCCAGCAGACCCGGGACAGGGAGATTGAATTCACCCCTCCACTTT. Protein sequence: CASRPGTGRLNSPLHF.

This clonotype was observed at least ten times. V usage is TRBV28 and J usage is TRBJ2-7, with 7 bases lining up with TRBD1. Trimming removed 6 bases from V and 2 bases from J; junction bases left unmatched: 10. Looked up from germline, CDR1 is MDHEN and CDR2 is SYDVKM. The CDR3 totals 15 residues. As DNA, the CDR3 is TGTGCCAGCAGGACAGGGTCCCAGGGTCCCTACGAGCAGTACTTC. Translation gives CASRTGSQGPYEQYF.

This clonotype was counted at least ten times. V and J are TRBV29-1 and TRBJ1-1, with TRBD1 matching 7 bases. J was trimmed by 4 bases and V by 7 bases; bases with no gene match: 3. The CDR3 covers 11 residues. The germline CDR1 and CDR2 sequences are SQVTM and ANQGSEA. CDR3 sequence: CSARDSTEAFF. CDR3 nucleotide sequence: TGCAGCGCTAGGGACAGCACTGAAGCTTTCTTT.

The chain recombines TRBV6-6 with TRBJ1-1, with 8 bases fitting TRBD1. J lost 3 bases, V lost 4 bases, and 13 bases had no gene match. This CDR3 has 17 residues. Germline CDR1 reads MNHNY; CDR2 reads SVGAGI (reference sequence). This CDR3 reads CASSSSSGGREDTEAFF. The CDR3 region has the DNA TGTGCCAGCAGTTCATCGTCAGGGGGCAGGGAGGACACTGAAGCTTTCTTT.

Only a few counts were recorded for this clonotype. V is TRBV5-5 and J is TRBJ2-7; TRBD1 matches 9 bases. Trimming at V came to 5 bases and at J to 1 base, leaving 7 bases not matched to a gene. The CDR3 has 15 residues. Germline V gene sequence: CDR1 SGHKS, CDR2 YYEKEE (reference sequence). CDR3 region: CASRHRDRESYEQYF. DNA of the CDR3: TGTGCCAGCAGACACCGGGACAGGGAATCCTACGAGCAGTACTTC. Based on the CDR3 plus reference TRBV5-5 and TRBJ2-7, the full variable domain is DAGVTQSPTHLIKTRGQQVTLRCSPISGHKSVSWYQQVLGQGPQFIFQYYEKEERGRGNFPDRFSARQFPNYSSELNVNALLLGDSALYLCASRHRDRESYEQYFGPGTRLTVT.

This clonotype is medium-sized within its sample. The V and J genes are TRBV29-1 and TRBJ2-7; D ambiguous. Trimming took 0 bases from V and 9 from J, leaving 12 bases between them. The length of the CDR3 is 12 residues. The germline CDR1 and CDR2 sequences are SQVTM and ANQGSEA. CDR3 in DNA: TGCAGCGTTGAAGACCGGGCAGGCCTGCAGTACTTC. Its translation: CSVEDRAGLQYF.

In its sample, this clonotype was seen a few times. The rearrangement uses TRBV7-2 and TRBJ2-7; perhaps TRBD1 as D (6 bases). This CDR3 contains 16 residues. The V end lost 5 bases, the J end lost 0 bases, and 17 bases lay between the germline ends. From germline, CDR1 is SGHTA and CDR2 FQGNSA. The DNA of the CDR3 is TGTGCCAGCAGCCCGTCCGACAGGAGACGCTCCTACGAGCAGTACTTC. This gives the protein CASSPSDRRRSYEQYF.

The CDR3: CASSRQGAPGQPQHF. The DNA of the CDR3 is TGTGCCAGCAGCCGACAGGGGGCCCCAGGACAGCCCCAGCATTTT. This chain connects TRBV12-3 or TRBV12-4 to TRBJ1-5, with 10 bases matching TRBD1. This CDR3 is built from 15 residues. Trimming took 6 bases from V and 7 from J; bases not matched to a gene: 9.

This clonotype was recorded a few times. V gene TRBV7-2 combines with J gene TRBJ2-3; D is undetermined. The CDR3 consists of 12 residues. The germline gives CDR1 SGHTA, CDR2 FQGNSA. The V and J ends lost 5 bases and 12 bases respectively, with 15 bases between them. The chain's CDR3 is CASSPQPKPQYF. CDR3 sequence (DNA): TGTGCCAGCAGCCCCCAGCCTAAGCCCCAGTATTTT.

This clonotype was seen repeatedly, ten times or more. The CDR3 region is CASSYRRGSGANVLTF. CDR3 nucleotides: TGTGCCAGCAGTTACCGGAGGGGCTCTGGGGCCAACGTCCTGACTTTC. The chain uses TRBV6-2 or TRBV6-3 and TRBJ2-6; perhaps TRBD2 as D (6 bases). In germline, CDR1 is MNHEY, CDR2 SVGEGT. V lost 2 bases, J lost 0 bases, and 8 bases lay in between. The length of the CDR3 is 16 residues.

In this sample, this clonotype turned up many times. V usage is TRBV10-3 and J usage is TRBJ2-7; no reliable D call. Germline lookup yields CDR1 ENHRY and CDR2 SYGVKD. The CDR3 spans 11 residues. The germline V and J ends were trimmed by 4 bases and 5 bases, with 6 bases remaining between them. DNA of the CDR3: TGTGCCATCAGTGTGGGTAACGAGCAGTACTTC. Translated, it gives CAISVGNEQYF.

This sequence joins TRBV25-1 and TRBJ2-7; D may match TRBD1 or TRBD2 (5 bases each). Looked up from germline, CDR1 is MGHDK and CDR2 is SYGVNS. This CDR3 contains 15 residues. V was pared by 0 bases and J by 6 bases, with 15 bases between. CDR3 sequence reads: CASSEYELGTGEQYF. The DNA of the CDR3 is TGTGCCAGCAGTGAATACGAGCTGGGGACCGGCGAGCAGTACTTC.

The chain has TRBV9 and TRBJ2-3; TRBD1 agrees at 9 bases. This CDR3 comprises 15 residues. Trimming took 2 bases from V and 3 from J; bases not matched to a gene: 4. Germline V gives CDR1 SGDLS, CDR2 YYNGEE. The CDR3 DNA sequence: TGTGCCAGCAGCGTTGGACAGGGGAGGACAGATACGCAGTATTTT. This codes for CASSVGQGRTDTQYF.

This clonotype appeared many times. V usage is TRBV20-1 and J usage is TRBJ2-1; 9 nucleotides match TRBD2. Germline V lookup: CDR1 DFQATT, CDR2 SNEGSKA (reference sequence). The length of the CDR3 is 15 residues. Trimming at V came to 1 base and at J to 6 bases, leaving 7 bases not matched to a gene. The CDR3 bases are TGCAGTGCTAGAGGTGCGGGGGGGGGTAGCAATGAGCAGTTCTTC. Translating gives CSARGAGGGSNEQFF.

At least ten counts were recorded for this clonotype. The chain has TRBV2 and TRBJ1-2; D uncertain. This CDR3 comprises 11 residues. Germline V lookup: CDR1 SNHLY, CDR2 FYNNEI. V shed 8 bases and J shed 4 bases, with 8 bases lying between them. The CDR3 coding sequence is TGTGCCAGCTCAGGCGTCTATGGCTACACCTTC. Translating gives CASSGVYGYTF.

This chain connects TRBV4-3 to TRBJ1-6, with TRBD1 matching 12 bases. Germline V CDR1 and CDR2: LGHNA, YSLEER. V lost 0 bases and J lost 7; bases outside the gene matches: 7. This CDR3 has 18 amino acids. CDR3 sequence reads: CASSQERGQGAGNSPLHF. The DNA for the CDR3 is TGCGCCAGCAGCCAAGAGCGGGGACAGGGGGCCGGGAATTCACCCCTCCACTTT.

This clonotype was seen only a few times. The gene calls are TRBV11-2 and TRBJ2-5, with TRBD1 identical over 10 bases. The V segment lost 5 bases and the J segment 5 bases; nucleotides outside the gene matches: 8. This CDR3 comprises 15 residues. Germline V gene sequence: CDR1 SGHAT, CDR2 FQNNGV. CDR3 residues: CASSPGTGVEETQYF. The CDR3 DNA follows: TGTGCCAGCAGCCCCGGGACAGGGGTAGAGGAGACCCAGTACTTC.

This clonotype qualifies as medium-sized. CDR3 protein: CSVEPHGGRTEAFF. CDR3 nucleotides: TGCAGCGTTGAGCCCCACGGGGGACGCACTGAAGCTTTCTTT. The chain carries TRBV29-1 and TRBJ1-1; possible D gene TRBD1, 5 bases. The CDR3 consists of 14 residues. V dropped 3 bases and J dropped 4 bases, with 15 bases sitting between them. CDR1 is SQVTM, CDR2 ANQGSEA, per germline.

This clonotype was seen more than once but under ten times. V is TRBV7-9 and J is TRBJ2-3; D gene ambiguous. The germline gives CDR1 SEHNR, CDR2 FQNEAQ (reference sequence). This CDR3 spans 13 amino acids. Deletions cut 4 bases from V and 2 bases from J, with 7 bases between. The CDR3 DNA reads as TGTGCCAGCAGCTCTATTCCCACAGATACGCAGTATTTT. Translation gives CASSSIPTDTQYF.

The chain has TRBV6-5 and TRBJ1-3; TRBD1 matches at 7 bases. Germline assignment: CDR1 MNHEY and CDR2 SVGAGI. Unmatched junction bases numbered 9, after V lost 5 bases and J lost 2 bases. The CDR3 has 16 amino acids. The CDR3 region has the DNA TGTGCCAGCAGTACCCGACAGGGCCAGCCTGGAAACACCATATATTTT. It codes for CASSTRQGQPGNTIYF.

This clonotype came up a few times. The V gene is TRBV2, the J gene TRBJ2-5, with D tentatively TRBD1 (6 bases). The CDR3 loop spans 15 amino acids. V dropped 8 bases and J dropped 3 bases, with 19 bases sitting between them. Per germline, CDR1 SNHLY and CDR2 FYNNEI. CDR3 loop: CASDQGTVREETQYF. The CDR3 DNA sequence: TGTGCCAGCGACCAGGGGACGGTGCGAGAAGAGACCCAGTACTTC.

The rearrangement joins TRBV4-1 to TRBJ2-3, with 8 bases that match TRBD2. The CDR3 has 16 amino acids. V was clipped by 1 base and J by 4 bases; unmatched bases: 7. CDR1 is MGHRA and CDR2 is YSYEKL in the germline V gene. The CDR3 loop is CASSQVNSGGPDTQYF. The CDR3 DNA reads TGCGCCAGCAGCCAAGTGAACAGCGGGGGTCCAGATACGCAGTATTTT.

This clonotype showed up just a few times. V is TRBV6-2 or TRBV6-3 and J is TRBJ2-7; D tentatively reads TRBD1 or TRBD2 (5 bases each). There are 13 residues in the CDR3. The V gene lost 6 bases and the J gene lost 5 bases, with 14 bases spanning the gap. Germline CDR1 and CDR2: MNHEY and SVGEGT. CDR3 protein: CASSDPGPNEQYF. The CDR3 bases are TGTGCCAGCAGCGACCCGGGACCTAACGAGCAGTACTTC.

The chain employs TRBV29-1 and TRBJ2-2; the D gene is possibly TRBD1 (5 bases). Trimming stripped 4 bases from V and 9 bases from J, with 12 bases between. Germline V gives CDR1 SQVTM, CDR2 ANQGSEA. The CDR3 runs to 12 residues. The CDR3 DNA reads as TGCAGCGTTGGCAGGGCCGCCAGGGAGCTGTTTTTT. Translation gives CSVGRAARELFF.

The V call is TRBV6-4, the J call TRBJ2-3, with D tentatively TRBD2 (6 bases). The CDR3 spans 14 residues. The germline V and J ends were trimmed by 3 bases and 4 bases, with 11 bases remaining between them. In germline, CDR1 is MRHNA, CDR2 SNTAGT. The CDR3 DNA follows: TGTGCCAGCAGTGAGGGATTAGCGGCAGATACGCAGTATTTT. Residues: CASSEGLAADTQYF.

With respect to this clonotype: A read error may be the cause here, since a much bigger clone is one base away. V gene TRBV6-5 combines with J gene TRBJ2-7; the D is unclear. Germline V gives CDR1 MNHEY, CDR2 SVGAGI. The CDR3 consists of 15 residues. The DNA of the CDR3 is TGTGTCAGCAGTTACATGTCAGTCCTCTCCTACGAGCAGTACTTC. It specifies CVSSYMSVLSYEQYF.

CDR3 in amino acids: CASSSGGLASGNIQYF. The CDR3 region has the DNA TGTGCCAGCAGTTCCGGGGGTTTGGCGTCTGGAAACATTCAGTACTTC. This sequence joins TRBV7-9 and TRBJ2-4; maybe TRBD2 (6 bases). The germline V gene has CDR1 SEHNR and CDR2 FQNEAQ (reference sequence). V dropped 6 bases and J dropped 6 bases, with 21 bases sitting between them. The CDR3 sequence is 16 residues long. The full variable domain, with the rest looked up from reference TRBV7-9 and TRBJ2-4, is DTGVSQNPRHKITKRGQNVTFRCDPISEHNRLYWYRQTLGQGPEFLTYFQNEAQLEKSRLLSDRFSAERPKGSFSTLEIQRTEQGDSAMYLCASSSGGLASGNIQYFGAGTRLSVL.

This clonotype occurred a few times. The rearrangement uses TRBV6-2 or TRBV6-3 and TRBJ1-2, with D possibly TRBD1 on 6 matching bases. Trimming stripped 7 bases from V and 0 bases from J, with 12 bases between. The germline gives CDR1 MNHEY, CDR2 SVGEGT. The CDR3 spans 14 residues. The CDR3 here is CASTRTAANYGYTF. The DNA of the CDR3 is TGTGCCAGCACCCGGACAGCAGCTAACTATGGCTACACCTTC.

A few counts support this clonotype. The rearrangement joins TRBV6-1 to TRBJ1-1; 7 nucleotides line up with TRBD1. The V gene's germline CDR1 is MNHNS and CDR2 SASEGT. This CDR3 has 13 residues. The J segment lost 0 bases and the V segment lost 6 bases, leaving 1 base of the junction unmatched. Here the CDR3 DNA reads TGTGCCAGCAGACAGGGGATGAACACTGAAGCTTTCTTT. It encodes CASRQGMNTEAFF.